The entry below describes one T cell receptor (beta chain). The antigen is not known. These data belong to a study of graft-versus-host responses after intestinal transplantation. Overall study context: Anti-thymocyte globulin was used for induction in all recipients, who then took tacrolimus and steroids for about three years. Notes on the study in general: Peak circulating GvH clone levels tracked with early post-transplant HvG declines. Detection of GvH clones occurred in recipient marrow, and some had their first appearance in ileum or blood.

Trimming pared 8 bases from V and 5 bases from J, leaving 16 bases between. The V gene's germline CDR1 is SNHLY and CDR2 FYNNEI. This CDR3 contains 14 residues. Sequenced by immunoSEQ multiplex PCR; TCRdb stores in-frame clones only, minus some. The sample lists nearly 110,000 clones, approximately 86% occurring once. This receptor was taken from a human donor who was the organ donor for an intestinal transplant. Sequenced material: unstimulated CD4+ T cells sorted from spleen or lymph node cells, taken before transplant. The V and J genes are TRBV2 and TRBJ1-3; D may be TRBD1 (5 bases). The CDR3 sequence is CASGGRTPRNTIYF. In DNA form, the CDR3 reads TGTGCCAGCGGGGGACGGACCCCTAGAAACACCATATATTTT. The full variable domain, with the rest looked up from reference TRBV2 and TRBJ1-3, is EPEVTQTPSHQVTQMGQEVILRCVPISNHLYFYWYRQILGQKVEFLVSFYNNEISEKSEIFDDQFSVERPDGSNFTLKIRSTKLEDSAMYFCASGGRTPRNTIYFGEGSWLTVV.